This T cell receptor (beta chain) was captured by sequencing in a study of tumor-infiltrating lymphocytes in primary liver carcinoma. The overall study: The patient population consisted of men and women between 30 and 69 years of age. Regarding the study as a whole: Detection in all five tumor regions applied to only about 8-24% of top clones.

V lost 5 bases and J 2 bases, leaving 3 bases between the germline ends. The CDR3 loop spans 12 amino acids. The germline CDR1 and CDR2 sequences are SGHAT and FQNNGV. This clonotype qualifies as large (0.1 to 1%). Its antigen remains unidentified. Total RNA and DNA came together from roughly 20-30 mg of bulk tissue without cell sorting. Making TCR beta cDNA involved approximately 0.5 ug total RNA and a constant-region primer. It was through three nested multiplex PCR rounds of slightly modified ARM-PCR that TCR beta libraries arose. Primers for the first two PCR rounds were TRBV1-TRBV30 forward primers and a C-beta reverse primer (approximately 10 cycles per round). TCRdb processed the multiplex PCR reads anew with MiXCR; each CDR3 protein has one entry. Of tens of thousands of distinct CDR3 sequences in the sample, roughly 77% were seen once.

The specimen sequenced was liver tumor tissue from sampling region 2. The subset: tumor region T2, inferior pole. The chain joins TRBV11-2 to TRBJ2-2; D unresolved. The sequence derives from a man aged 40-50 years with primary liver carcinoma and hepatitis B virus infection. The CDR3 spells CASSTNTGELFF. The CDR3 DNA reads as TGTGCCAGCAGCACAAACACCGGGGAGCTGTTTTTT.